This TCR beta chain was retrieved from a study of CD8+ T cells in alopecia areata. At the level of the study: Treated patients received oral tofacitinib, 5 to 10 mg twice daily. Study findings and constraints: Persistence of many expanded lesional clones was seen in scalp and blood during tofacitinib.

This clone has a single count. What it recognizes is unknown. The CDR3 consists of 13 residues. Germline CDR1 and CDR2: SEHNR and FQNEAQ (reference sequence). Trimming took 5 bases from V and 8 from J, leaving 15 bases between them. Investigators isolated RNA and reverse transcribed it into cDNA to act as the sequencing template. The assay was immunoSEQ multiplex PCR, and TCRdb's table has in-frame clones only and misses some. Of around 210,000 clones listed, about three fifths are singletons. Documented treatment: oral pan-JAK inhibitor, 5-10 mg twice daily. The receptor was derived from a human donor with alopecia areata. The specimen was CD4+ T cells sorted from blood, collected at week 4, from a patient treated with tofacitinib. This chain joins TRBV7-9 and TRBJ1-2, with D uncertain. CDR3 bases: TGTGCCAGCAGCGGAAGCCCCCGCGACGGCTACACCTTC. Translating it yields CASSGSPRDGYTF.